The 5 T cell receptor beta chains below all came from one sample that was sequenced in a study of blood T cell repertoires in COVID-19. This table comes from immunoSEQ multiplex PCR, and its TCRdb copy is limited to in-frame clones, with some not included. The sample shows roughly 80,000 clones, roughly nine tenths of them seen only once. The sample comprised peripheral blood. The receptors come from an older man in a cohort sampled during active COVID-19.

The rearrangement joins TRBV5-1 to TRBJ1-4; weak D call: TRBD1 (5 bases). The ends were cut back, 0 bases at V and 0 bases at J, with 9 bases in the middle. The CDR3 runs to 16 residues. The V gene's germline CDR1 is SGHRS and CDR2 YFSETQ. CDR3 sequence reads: CASSLGGGSTNEKLFF. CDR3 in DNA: TGCGCCAGCAGCTTGGGGGGCGGATCAACTAATGAAAAACTGTTTTTT.

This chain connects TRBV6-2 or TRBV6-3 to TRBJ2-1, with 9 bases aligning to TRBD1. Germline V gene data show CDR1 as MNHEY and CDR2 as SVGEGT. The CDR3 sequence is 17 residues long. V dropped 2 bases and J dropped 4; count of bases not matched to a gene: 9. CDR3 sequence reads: CASSYPQGDRAYNEQFF. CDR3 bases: TGTGCCAGCAGTTACCCCCAAGGGGACAGGGCTTACAATGAGCAGTTCTTC.

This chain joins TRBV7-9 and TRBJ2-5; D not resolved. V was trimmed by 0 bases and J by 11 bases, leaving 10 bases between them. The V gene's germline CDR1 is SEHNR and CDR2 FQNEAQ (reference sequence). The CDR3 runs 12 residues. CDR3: CASSLALGFQYF. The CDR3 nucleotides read TGTGCCAGCAGCTTAGCCCTAGGATTTCAGTACTTC.

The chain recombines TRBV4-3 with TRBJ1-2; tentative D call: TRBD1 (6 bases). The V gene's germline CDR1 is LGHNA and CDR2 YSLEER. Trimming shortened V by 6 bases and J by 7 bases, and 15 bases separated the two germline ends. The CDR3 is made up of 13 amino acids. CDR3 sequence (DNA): TGCGCCAGCAGTCAAAGGGGGACATCTGGCTACACCTTC. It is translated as CASSQRGTSGYTF.

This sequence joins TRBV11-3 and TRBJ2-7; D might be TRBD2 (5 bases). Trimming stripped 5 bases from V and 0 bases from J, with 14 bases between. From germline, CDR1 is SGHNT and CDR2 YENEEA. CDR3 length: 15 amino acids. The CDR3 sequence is CASSPSGSGSYEQYF. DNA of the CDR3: TGTGCCAGCAGCCCGAGCGGCTCGGGCTCCTACGAGCAGTACTTC.